The rows below give T cell receptor beta chains drawn from one sample of a study of blood T cell repertoires in COVID-19. Data came from immunoSEQ multiplex PCR; TCRdb stores just in-frame clones and leaves some out. The table records fewer than 400,000 clones, more than 75% of them present only once. Sequencing used PBMCs or T cells enriched from blood (not recorded which). These receptors were collected from a man between 25 and 39 years old who had recovered from COVID-19. Both conserved end residues are part of each CDR3. A D gene is named only where the DNA matches it firmly. Not all rows give a size; the values are once, few, many and, for expanded clones, a class.

d_call clone_size j_call v_call cdr3_nt cdr3_aa
- - TRBJ2-7 TRBV27 TGTGCCAGCAGTTCAATTCCGGTTGGTTCCGAGCAGTACTTC CASSSIPVGSEQYF
TRBD1 - TRBJ1-1 TRBV5-1 TGCGCCAGCAGCTTGGCAGGACAGGGGGTGACTGAAGCTTTCTTT CASSLAGQGVTEAFF
- - TRBJ1-5 TRBV7-2 TGTGCCAGCAGCTTAGGACAGCCGTATCAGCCCCAGCATTTT CASSLGQPYQPQHF
TRBD2 - TRBJ2-7 TRBV12-3/TRBV12-4 TGTGCCAGCAGCGGGGGGGGGCCCTACGAGCAGTACTTC CASSGGGPYEQYF
TRBD2 once TRBJ2-7 TRBV27 TGTGCCAGCAGCGTCAGCGGGGGCCTCTCCTACGAGCAGTACTTC CASSVSGGLSYEQYF
- - TRBJ1-5 TRBV27 TGTGCCAGCAGCCCTACCAACCGGGGGGGAGGTCAGCCCCAGCATTTT CASSPTNRGGGQPQHF
TRBD2 - TRBJ2-3 TRBV29-1 TGCAGCGTCGAAACCCCGACTAGCGGGGTGACTACAGATACGCAGTATTTT CSVETPTSGVTTDTQYF
- - TRBJ1-3 TRBV7-9 TGTGCCAGCAGCATAGGACAGCACCTTGGAAACACCATATATTTT CASSIGQHLGNTIYF
- - TRBJ2-5 TRBV2 TGTGCCAGCATCGGGGACCAAGAGACCCAGTACTTC CASIGDQETQYF
- - TRBJ2-7 TRBV27 TGTGCCGCGAGGGCAGTCGGCCGAGTCTCCTACGAGCAGTACTTC CAARAVGRVSYEQYF
- - TRBJ1-1 TRBV7-9 TGTGCCAGCAGCAGTAGTGGGGGCGAACTCTCTGAAGCTTTCTTT CASSSSGGELSEAFF
- - TRBJ1-5 TRBV5-4 TGTGCCAGCAGCTTTGGCGGTGGTCGGGGGAATCAGCCCCAGCATTTT CASSFGGGRGNQPQHF
- - TRBJ2-3 TRBV5-4 TGTGCCAGCAGCTTGGAGCCTAGCCGGAGCACAGATACGCAGTATTTT CASSLEPSRSTDTQYF
TRBD2 - TRBJ2-3 TRBV3-1/TRBV3-2 TGTGCCAGCAGCCAAGGCAGAAGTGGACTAGCGGGAAGAGGGAGCACAGATACGCAGTATTTT CASSQGRSGLAGRGSTDTQYF
- once TRBJ1-3 TRBV5-1 TGCGCCAGCAGCCAAATGCCGGGACACGGAAACACCATATATTTT CASSQMPGHGNTIYF
- - TRBJ2-2 TRBV14 TGTGCCAGCAGCCCACGTAGCTGGTCGAACACCGGGGAGCTGTTTTTT CASSPRSWSNTGELFF
TRBD1 few TRBJ1-1 TRBV5-1 TGCGCCAGCAGCCCGGGACAGCCCATGAACACTGAAGCTTTCTTT CASSPGQPMNTEAFF
TRBD1 once TRBJ2-2 TRBV30 TGTGCCTGGAGACAGGGGCTGAACACCGGGGAGCTGTTTTTT CAWRQGLNTGELFF
TRBD1 - TRBJ1-2 TRBV7-2 TGTGCCAGCAGCTTAATGTTCGGACAGGGAATAGACTACACCTTC CASSLMFGQGIDYTF
TRBD2 - TRBJ2-2 TRBV7-8 TGTGCCAGCAGGCCCCCGACTAGCGGGGGGGCCGCCGGGGAGCTGTTTTTT CASRPPTSGGAAGELFF
- - TRBJ1-5 TRBV12-3/TRBV12-4 TGTGCCAGCAGTTCCTCACAGGGAATAACCCAGCATTTT CASSSSQGITQHF
- - TRBJ1-1 TRBV7-9 TGTGCCAGCAGCTTAGTTTCAGGGGTCGAAGCTTTCTTT CASSLVSGVEAFF
- - TRBJ1-3 TRBV28 TGTGCCAGCAGTTTGACAGGTTCGTCTGGAAACACCATATATTTT CASSLTGSSGNTIYF